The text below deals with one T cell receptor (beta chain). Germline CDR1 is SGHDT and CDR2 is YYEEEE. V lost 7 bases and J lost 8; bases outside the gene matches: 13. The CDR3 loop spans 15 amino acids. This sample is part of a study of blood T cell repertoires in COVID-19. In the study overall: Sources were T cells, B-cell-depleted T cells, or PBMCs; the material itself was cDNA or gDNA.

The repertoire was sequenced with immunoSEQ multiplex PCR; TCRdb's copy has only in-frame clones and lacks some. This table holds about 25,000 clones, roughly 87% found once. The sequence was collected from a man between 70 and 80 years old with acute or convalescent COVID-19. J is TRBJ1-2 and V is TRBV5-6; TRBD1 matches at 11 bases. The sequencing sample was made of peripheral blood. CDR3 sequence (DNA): TGTGCCAGCGGTACAGGACAGGGGGCCCCCGAGGGCTACACCTTC. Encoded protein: CASGTGQGAPEGYTF.